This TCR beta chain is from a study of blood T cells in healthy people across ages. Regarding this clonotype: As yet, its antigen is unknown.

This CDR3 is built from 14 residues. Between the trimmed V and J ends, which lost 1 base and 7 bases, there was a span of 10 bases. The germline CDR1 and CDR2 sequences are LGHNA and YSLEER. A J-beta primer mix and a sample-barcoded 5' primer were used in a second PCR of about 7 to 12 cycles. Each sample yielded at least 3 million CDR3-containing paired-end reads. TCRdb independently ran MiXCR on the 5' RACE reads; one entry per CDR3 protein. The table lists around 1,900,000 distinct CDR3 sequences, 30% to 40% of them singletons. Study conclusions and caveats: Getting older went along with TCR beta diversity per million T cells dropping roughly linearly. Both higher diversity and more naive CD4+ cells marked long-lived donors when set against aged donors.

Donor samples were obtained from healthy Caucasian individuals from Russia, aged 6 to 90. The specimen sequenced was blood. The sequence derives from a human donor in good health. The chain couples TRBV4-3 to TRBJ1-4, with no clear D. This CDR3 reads CASSQVNSVEKLFF. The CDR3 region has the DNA TGCGCCAGCAGCCAAGTTAATAGCGTTGAAAAACTGTTTTTT.